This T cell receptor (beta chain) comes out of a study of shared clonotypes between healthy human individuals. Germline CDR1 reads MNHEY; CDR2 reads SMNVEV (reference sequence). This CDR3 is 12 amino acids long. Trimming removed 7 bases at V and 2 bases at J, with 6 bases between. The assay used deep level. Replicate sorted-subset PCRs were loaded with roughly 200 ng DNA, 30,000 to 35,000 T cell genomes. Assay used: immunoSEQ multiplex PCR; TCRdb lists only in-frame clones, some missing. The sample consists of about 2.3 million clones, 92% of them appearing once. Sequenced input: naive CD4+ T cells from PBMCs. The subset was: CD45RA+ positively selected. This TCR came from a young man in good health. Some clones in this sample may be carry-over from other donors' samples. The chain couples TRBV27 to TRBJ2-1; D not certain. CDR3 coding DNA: TGTGCCAGCACCTATACCTACAATGAGCAGTTCTTC. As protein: CASTYTYNEQFF.